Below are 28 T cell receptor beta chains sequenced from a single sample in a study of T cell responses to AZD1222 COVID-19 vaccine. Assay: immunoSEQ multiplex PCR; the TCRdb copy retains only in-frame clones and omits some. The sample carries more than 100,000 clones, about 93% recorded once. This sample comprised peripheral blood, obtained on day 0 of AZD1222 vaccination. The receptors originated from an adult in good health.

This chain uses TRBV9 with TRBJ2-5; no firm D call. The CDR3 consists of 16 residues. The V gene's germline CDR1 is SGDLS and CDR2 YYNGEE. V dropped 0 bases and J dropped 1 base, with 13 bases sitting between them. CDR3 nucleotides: TGTGCCAGCAGCGTAGGTCCCACAAGCAGCCAAGAGACCCAGTACTTC. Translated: CASSVGPTSSQETQYF. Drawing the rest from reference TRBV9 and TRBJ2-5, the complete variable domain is DSGVTQTPKHLITATGQRVTLRCSPRSGDLSVYWYQQSLDQGLQFLIQYYNGEERAKGNILERFSAQQFPDLHSELNLSSLELGDSALYFCASSVGPTSSQETQYFGPGTRLLVL.

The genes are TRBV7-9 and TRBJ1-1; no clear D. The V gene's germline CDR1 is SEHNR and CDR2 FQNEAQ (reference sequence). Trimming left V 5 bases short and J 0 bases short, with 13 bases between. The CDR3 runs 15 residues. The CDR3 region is CASSQAAGMNTEAFF. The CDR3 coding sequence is TGTGCCAGCAGCCAGGCGGCAGGAATGAACACTGAAGCTTTCTTT.

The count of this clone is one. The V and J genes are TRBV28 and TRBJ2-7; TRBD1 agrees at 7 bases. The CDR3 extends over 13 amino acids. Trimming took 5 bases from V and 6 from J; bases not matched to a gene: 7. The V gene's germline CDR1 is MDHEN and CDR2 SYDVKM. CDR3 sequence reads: CASSETGLSEQYF. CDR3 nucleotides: TGTGCCAGCAGTGAGACAGGGTTGTCCGAGCAGTACTTC.

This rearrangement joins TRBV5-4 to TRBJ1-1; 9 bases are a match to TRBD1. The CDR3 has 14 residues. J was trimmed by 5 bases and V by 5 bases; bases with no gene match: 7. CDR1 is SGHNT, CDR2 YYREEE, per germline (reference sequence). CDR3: CASRQQGAGTEAFF. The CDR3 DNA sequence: TGTGCCAGCAGACAACAGGGGGCCGGTACTGAAGCTTTCTTT.

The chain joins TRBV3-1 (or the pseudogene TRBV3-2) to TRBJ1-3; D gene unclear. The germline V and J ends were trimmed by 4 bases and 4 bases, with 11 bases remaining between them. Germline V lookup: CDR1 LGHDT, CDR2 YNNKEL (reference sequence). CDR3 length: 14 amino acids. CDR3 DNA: TGTGCCAGCAGCCGCCTAGGAGGGGGAAACACCATATATTTT. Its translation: CASSRLGGGNTIYF.

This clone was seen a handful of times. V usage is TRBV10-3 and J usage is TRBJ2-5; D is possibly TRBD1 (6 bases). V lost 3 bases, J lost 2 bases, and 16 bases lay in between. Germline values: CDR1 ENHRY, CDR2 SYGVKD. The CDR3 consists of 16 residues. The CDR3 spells CAISDPGVPPQETQYF. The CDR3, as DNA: TGTGCCATCAGTGATCCAGGGGTCCCCCCACAAGAGACCCAGTACTTC.

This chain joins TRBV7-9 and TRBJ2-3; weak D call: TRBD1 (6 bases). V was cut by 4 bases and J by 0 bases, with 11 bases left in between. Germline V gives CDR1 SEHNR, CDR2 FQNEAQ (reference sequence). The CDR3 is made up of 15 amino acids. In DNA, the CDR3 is TGTGCCAGCAGCTACGGGACATCTAGCACAGATACGCAGTATTTT. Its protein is CASSYGTSSTDTQYF.

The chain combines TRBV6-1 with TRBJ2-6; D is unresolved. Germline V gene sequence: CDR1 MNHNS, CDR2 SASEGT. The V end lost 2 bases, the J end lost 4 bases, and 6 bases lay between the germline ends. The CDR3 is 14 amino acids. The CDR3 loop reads CASSEFSGANVLTF. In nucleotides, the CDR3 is TGTGCCAGCAGTGAATTTTCCGGGGCCAACGTCCTGACTTTC.

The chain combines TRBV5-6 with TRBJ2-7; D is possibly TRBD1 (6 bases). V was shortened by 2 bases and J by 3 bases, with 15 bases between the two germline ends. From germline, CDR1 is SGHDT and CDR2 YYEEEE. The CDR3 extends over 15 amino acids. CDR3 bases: TGTGCCAGCAGCTTTGTGGACAGTCAAATCTACGAGCAGTACTTC. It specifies CASSFVDSQIYEQYF.

The CDR3 here is CASSSGPRGGEQYF. The CDR3 DNA reads as TGTGCCAGTAGTTCTGGGCCCAGGGGCGGCGAGCAGTACTTC. The rearrangement links TRBV19 to TRBJ2-7; D is possibly TRBD1 (6 bases). This CDR3 contains 14 residues. Germline values: CDR1 LNHDA, CDR2 SQIVND (reference sequence). V shed 5 bases and J shed 6 bases, with 17 bases lying between them.

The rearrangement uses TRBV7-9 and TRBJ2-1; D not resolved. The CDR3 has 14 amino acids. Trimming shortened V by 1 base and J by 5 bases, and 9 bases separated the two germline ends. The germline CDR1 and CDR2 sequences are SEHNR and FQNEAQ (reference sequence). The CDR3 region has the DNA TGTGCCAGCAGCTTAGTGGGTGGAGACAATGAGCAGTTCTTC. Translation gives CASSLVGGDNEQFF.

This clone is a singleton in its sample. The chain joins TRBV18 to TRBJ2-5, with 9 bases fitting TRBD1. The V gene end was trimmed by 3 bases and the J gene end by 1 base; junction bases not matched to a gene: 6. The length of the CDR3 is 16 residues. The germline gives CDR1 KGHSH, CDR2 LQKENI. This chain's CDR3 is CASSPRDRVRQETQYF. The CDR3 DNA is TGTGCCAGCTCACCTAGGGACAGGGTTCGCCAAGAGACCCAGTACTTC.

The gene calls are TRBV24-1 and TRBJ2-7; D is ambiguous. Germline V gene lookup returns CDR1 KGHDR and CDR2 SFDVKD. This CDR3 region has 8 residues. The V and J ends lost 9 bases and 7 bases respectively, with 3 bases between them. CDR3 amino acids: CATAEQYF. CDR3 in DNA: TGTGCCACCGCGGAGCAGTACTTC.

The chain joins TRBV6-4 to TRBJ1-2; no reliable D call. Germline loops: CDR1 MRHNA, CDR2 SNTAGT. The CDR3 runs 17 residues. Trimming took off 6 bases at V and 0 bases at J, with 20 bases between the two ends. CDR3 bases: TGTGCCAGCAGCCTCATGAAGTCCCGCTTAGCTAACTATGGCTACACCTTC. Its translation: CASSLMKSRLANYGYTF.

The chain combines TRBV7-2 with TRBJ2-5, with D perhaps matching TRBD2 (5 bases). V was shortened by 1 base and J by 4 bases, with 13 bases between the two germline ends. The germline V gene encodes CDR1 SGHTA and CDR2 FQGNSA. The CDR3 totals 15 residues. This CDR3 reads CASSLGSSAGETQYF. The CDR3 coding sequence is TGTGCCAGCAGCTTAGGGTCGTCGGCGGGAGAGACCCAGTACTTC.

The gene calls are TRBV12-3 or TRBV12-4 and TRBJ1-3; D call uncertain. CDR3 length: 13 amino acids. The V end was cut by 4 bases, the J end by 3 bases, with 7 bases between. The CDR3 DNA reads TGTGCCAGCAGTTGGGGTCTTGGAAACACCATATATTTT. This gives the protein CASSWGLGNTIYF.

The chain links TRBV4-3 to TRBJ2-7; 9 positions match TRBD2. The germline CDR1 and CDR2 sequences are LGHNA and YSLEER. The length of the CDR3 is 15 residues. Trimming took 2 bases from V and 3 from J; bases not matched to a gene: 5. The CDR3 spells CASSQLAGSGYEQYF. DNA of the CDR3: TGCGCCAGCAGCCAACTAGCGGGATCCGGCTACGAGCAGTACTTC.

The CDR3 loop reads CASSVQRNTEAFF. Written as DNA, the CDR3 is TGTGCCAGTAGTGTACAGAGGAACACTGAAGCTTTCTTT. This chain joins TRBV19 and TRBJ1-1; D gene uncertain. The germline V and J ends were trimmed by 5 bases and 1 base, with 8 bases remaining between them. There are 13 residues in the CDR3. Germline CDR1 LNHDA, CDR2 SQIVND (reference sequence).

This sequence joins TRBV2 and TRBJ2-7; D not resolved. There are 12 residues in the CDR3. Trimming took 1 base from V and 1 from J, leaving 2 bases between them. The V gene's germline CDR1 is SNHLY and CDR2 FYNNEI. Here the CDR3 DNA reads TGTGCCAGCAGTGAAGGGTCCTACGAGCAGTACTTC. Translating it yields CASSEGSYEQYF. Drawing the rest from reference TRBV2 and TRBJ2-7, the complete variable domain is EPEVTQTPSHQVTQMGQEVILRCVPISNHLYFYWYRQILGQKVEFLVSFYNNEISEKSEIFDDQFSVERPDGSNFTLKIRSTKLEDSAMYFCASSEGSYEQYFGPGTRLTVT.

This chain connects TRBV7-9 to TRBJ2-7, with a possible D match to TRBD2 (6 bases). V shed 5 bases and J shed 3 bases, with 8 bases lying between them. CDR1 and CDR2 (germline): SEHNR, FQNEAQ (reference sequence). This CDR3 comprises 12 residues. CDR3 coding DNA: TGTGCCAGCAGCCGGGGGTACTACGAGCAGTACTTC. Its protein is CASSRGYYEQYF.

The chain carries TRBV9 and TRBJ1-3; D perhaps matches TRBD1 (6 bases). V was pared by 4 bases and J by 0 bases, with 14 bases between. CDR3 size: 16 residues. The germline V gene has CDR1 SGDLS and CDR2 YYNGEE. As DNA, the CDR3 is TGTGCCAGCAGCCGGAGGGGGGCTTCCTCTGGAAACACCATATATTTT. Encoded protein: CASSRRGASSGNTIYF. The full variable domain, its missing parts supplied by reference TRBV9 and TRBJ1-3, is DSGVTQTPKHLITATGQRVTLRCSPRSGDLSVYWYQQSLDQGLQFLIQYYNGEERAKGNILERFSAQQFPDLHSELNLSSLELGDSALYFCASSRRGASSGNTIYFGEGSWLTVV.

CDR3 DNA sequence: TGCGCCAGCGGGCAAAGGGACAGGGGAGGGGACTTACAAGAGACCCAGTACTTC. It codes for CASGQRDRGGDLQETQYF. The chain carries TRBV5-1 and TRBJ2-5, with 10 bases that match TRBD1. V was clipped by 7 bases and J by 2 bases; unmatched bases: 17. The CDR3 is made up of 18 amino acids. From germline, CDR1 is SGHRS and CDR2 YFSETQ. The variable domain in full, completed from reference TRBV5-1 and TRBJ2-5, reads KAGVTQTPRYLIKTRGQQVTLSCSPISGHRSVSWYQQTPGQGLQFLFEYFSETQRNKGNFPGRFSGRQFSNSRSEMNVSTLELGDSALYLCASGQRDRGGDLQETQYFGPGTRLLVL.

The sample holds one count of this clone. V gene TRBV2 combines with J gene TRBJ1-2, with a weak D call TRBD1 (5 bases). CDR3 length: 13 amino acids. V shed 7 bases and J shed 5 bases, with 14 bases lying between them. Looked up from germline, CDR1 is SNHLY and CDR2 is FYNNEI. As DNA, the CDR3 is TGTGCCAGCAACGGAGACAGAGTGTATGGCTACACCTTC. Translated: CASNGDRVYGYTF.

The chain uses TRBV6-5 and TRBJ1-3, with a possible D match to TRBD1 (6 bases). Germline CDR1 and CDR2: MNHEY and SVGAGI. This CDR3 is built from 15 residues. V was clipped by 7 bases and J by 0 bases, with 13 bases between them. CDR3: CASKMDSRSGNTIYF. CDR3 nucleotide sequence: TGTGCCAGCAAGATGGACAGCCGCTCTGGAAACACCATATATTTT.

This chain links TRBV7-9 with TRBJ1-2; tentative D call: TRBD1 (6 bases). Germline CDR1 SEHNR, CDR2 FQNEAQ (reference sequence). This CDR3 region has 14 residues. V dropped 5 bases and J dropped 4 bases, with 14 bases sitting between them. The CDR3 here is CASSARTESYGYTF. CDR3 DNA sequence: TGTGCCAGCAGCGCTCGGACAGAGAGCTATGGCTACACCTTC. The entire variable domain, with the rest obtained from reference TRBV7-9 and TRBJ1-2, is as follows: DTGVSQNPRHKITKRGQNVTFRCDPISEHNRLYWYRQTLGQGPEFLTYFQNEAQLEKSRLLSDRFSAERPKGSFSTLEIQRTEQGDSAMYLCASSARTESYGYTFGSGTRLTVV.

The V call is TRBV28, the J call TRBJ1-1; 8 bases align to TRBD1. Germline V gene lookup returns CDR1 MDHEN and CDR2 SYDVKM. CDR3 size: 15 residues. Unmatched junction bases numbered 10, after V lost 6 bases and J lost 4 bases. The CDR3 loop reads CASRTAGGLSTEAFF. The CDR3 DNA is TGTGCCAGCAGGACAGCAGGGGGCTTAAGCACTGAAGCTTTCTTT.

The CDR3 is CATSQMRAPTEAFF. The CDR3 bases are TGTGCCACCAGCCAGATGAGGGCCCCCACTGAAGCTTTCTTT. This rearrangement joins TRBV15 to TRBJ1-1; no clear D. This CDR3 has 14 amino acids. Per the germline V gene, CDR1 is LNHNV and CDR2 is YYDKDF (reference sequence). The ends were cut back, 5 bases at V and 4 bases at J, with 14 bases in the middle.

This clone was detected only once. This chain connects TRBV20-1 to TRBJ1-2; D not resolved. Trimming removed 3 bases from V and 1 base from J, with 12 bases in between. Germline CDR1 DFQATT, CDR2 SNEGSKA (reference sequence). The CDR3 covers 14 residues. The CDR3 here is CSASDPLGNYGYTF. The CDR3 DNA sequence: TGCAGTGCTAGTGACCCCCTGGGTAACTATGGCTACACCTTC.